Below, 9 T cell receptor beta chains from the same sample are listed, as sequenced in a study of tissue T cells after allogeneic stem cell transplantation. Libraries were prepared by immunoSEQ multiplex PCR; TCRdb keeps only in-frame clonotypes and omits some of them. The sample holds about 500 clones, around 45% seen once. Time point: mouse harvest day 14 after allogeneic transplant. Each mouse received 10^7 T-cell-depleted marrow cells plus 10^6 splenic CD5+ T cells by tail vein. The sequencing input was blood. The receptors stem from a female BALB/c mouse given C57BL/6 T cells with graft-versus-host disease after an allogeneic hematopoietic cell transplant.

As regards this clone: The genes are named according to mouse. The read ends 1 residue before the CDR3 terminus; that terminus is restored from the germline J gene. J is TRBJ2-3 and V is TRBV5, with 9 bases matching TRBD2. This CDR3 is 15 amino acids long. The J segment lost 2 bases and the V segment lost 4 bases, leaving 4 bases of the junction unmatched. The germline V gene encodes CDR1 LGHNA and CDR2 YNLKQL (reference sequence). CDR3 DNA, as far as it was read: TGTGCCAGCAGCCTTGGGGGGGCGTCTGCAGAAACGCTGTAT. It specifies CASSLGGASAETLY. The entire CDR3 protein is CASSLGGASAETLYF.

As concerns this clone: Gene names and germline match the mouse. The read ends 1 residue early relative to the CDR3; the germline J gene fills the gap. The chain recombines TRBV26 with TRBJ2-1, with D unresolved. The CDR3 runs to 12 residues. Trimming shortened V by 5 bases and J by 4 bases, and 6 bases separated the two germline ends. The V gene's germline CDR1 is KGHPV and CDR2 FQNQEV (reference sequence). Incomplete CDR3 DNA: TGTGCCAGCAGTTCAGGATATGCTGAGCAGTTC. This codes for CASSSGYAEQF. The full CDR3 protein is CASSSGYAEQFF.

This clone was observed a few times. Gene names follow the mouse nomenclature. Coverage ceases 1 residue before the CDR3 finishes, and the germline J gene fills in the end. The chain joins TRBV1 to TRBJ2-2; 7 bases match TRBD2. This CDR3 has 15 residues. Germline V CDR1 and CDR2: NSQYPW, LRSPGD (reference sequence). With V trimmed by 1 base and J by 2 bases, 1 base remained unmatched. CDR3 sequence reads: CTCSAVGGNTGQLYF. The DNA read from the CDR3 is TGCACCTGCAGTGCAGTTGGGGGGAACACCGGGCAGCTCTAC.

This clone was counted between two and nine times. Genes and germline are mouse. Sequencing ends 1 residue short of the CDR3 end; the germline J gene provides the rest. V usage is TRBV21 and J usage is TRBJ2-3; 9 positions match TRBD1. TRBV21 is given ORF status, its function remaining uncertain. The CDR3 length is 15 residues. Trimming cost V 0 bases and J 4 bases; bases outside gene matches: 2. Incomplete CDR3 DNA: TGTGCTAGCAGTCAATCTGGACAGGGGTCAGAAACGCTGTAT. It translates to CASSQSGQGSETLY. The full CDR3 reads CASSQSGQGSETLYF.

On this clone: Gene names denote mouse genes. The sequence runs out 1 residue before the end of the CDR3; the remainder is reconstructed from the germline J gene. This chain joins TRBV26 and TRBJ1-4; 7 positions match TRBD1. The V gene's germline CDR1 is KGHPV and CDR2 FQNQEV (reference sequence). There are 15 residues in the CDR3. Trimming cost V 4 bases and J 3 bases; bases outside gene matches: 5. The covered CDR3 bases are TGTGCCAGCAGTCCCCACAGGGGTCCCAACGAAAGATTATTT. Translating it yields CASSPHRGPNERLF. The CDR3 reads in full as CASSPHRGPNERLFF.

Comment on this clone: Gene names are mouse gene names. The read gets to within 1 residue of the CDR3 end, and the germline J gene fills in the rest. Other DNA sequences of this sample code for an identical CDR3. The chain uses TRBV29 and TRBJ2-4; a possible D gene is TRBD1 (6 bases). CDR1 is MSHET and CDR2 is SYDVDS in the germline V gene. The CDR3 totals 12 residues. The V and J ends lost 6 bases and 6 bases respectively, with 10 bases between them. CDR3 DNA (partial): TGTGCTAGCAGCCTCCAGGGGAACACCTTGTAC. Amino acid sequence: CASSLQGNTLY. The full CDR3 reads CASSLQGNTLYF.

This clone was observed a handful of times. Germline and genes: mouse. The read ends 1 residue early relative to the CDR3; the germline J gene fills the gap. The chain joins TRBV26 to TRBJ2-7; 8 nucleotides match TRBD2. Looked up from germline, CDR1 is KGHPV and CDR2 is FQNQEV (reference sequence). Losses at the gene ends were 3 bases for V and 0 bases for J; bases not matched to a gene: 1. The CDR3 runs to 14 residues. The CDR3 sequence is CASSLLGVSYEQYF. The CDR3 bases that were read are TGTGCCAGCAGTCTACTGGGGGTCTCCTATGAACAGTAC.

By frequency in the sample, this clone is large. Gene names follow the mouse nomenclature. Sequencing ends 1 residue short of the CDR3 end; the germline J gene provides the rest. The rearrangement joins TRBV26 to TRBJ1-5; D is undetermined. CDR1 KGHPV and CDR2 FQNQEV come from the germline V gene (reference sequence). This CDR3 has 16 residues. V was trimmed by 2 bases and J by 0 bases, leaving 11 bases between them. The sequenced CDR3 bases are TGTGCCAGCAGTCTGCAGAGATCTTATAACAACCAGGCTCCGCTT. It codes for CASSLQRSYNNQAPL. The CDR3 in its entirety is CASSLQRSYNNQAPLF.

On this clone: Gene names are mouse gene names. The read comes to an end 1 residue before the CDR3 does, leaving the germline J gene to fill in the end. V is TRBV23 and J is TRBJ2-5; the table's D call, TRBD1, has no DNA check behind it. CDR3 length: 14 residues. CDR1 and CDR2 from the germline V gene are KGHTA and FQNQQP. The CDR3 here is CSSSRQGFQDTQYF. The DNA read from the CDR3 is TGCTCCAGCAGTCGACAGGGTTTCCAAGACACCCAGTAC. The variable domain in full, with the rest retrieved from reference TRBV23 and TRBJ2-5, is DAAVTQKPRYLIKMKGQEAEMKCIPEKGHTAVFWYQQKQSKELKFLIYFQNQQPLDQIDMVKERFSAVCPSSSLCSLGIRTCEAEDSALYLCSSSRQGFQDTQYFGPGTRLLVL.